This TCR beta chain was obtained from a study of control samples from healthy donors and cancer patients. TCRdb's copy holds only in-frame clones and misses some; the assay was immunoSEQ multiplex PCR. The sample includes roughly 130,000 clones, around 93% of them seen just once. This CDR3 spans 15 amino acids. Trimming took off 0 bases at V and 0 bases at J, with 9 bases between the two ends. Germline V gene data show CDR1 as SGHNT and CDR2 as YYREEE (reference sequence). The source is a young man in good health. Sample: blood. The J gene is TRBJ1-2, the V gene TRBV5-4; D not resolved. CDR3 residues: CASSLALGPNYGYTF. CDR3 nucleotide sequence: TGTGCCAGCAGCTTGGCGTTGGGCCCTAACTATGGCTACACCTTC.